This TCR beta chain was obtained from a study of T cells after posttransplantation cyclophosphamide. The study, taken as a whole, reports: Tissue-infiltrating T cells from skin or gut overlapped little with blood T cells. Donor CD8+ memory clones often dominated recipient blood repertoires at later times.

Germline V gene data show CDR1 as SGHDN and CDR2 as FVKESK. Trimming stripped 1 base from V and 2 bases from J, with 7 bases between. The CDR3 consists of 14 residues. By its share, this clone is medium-sized. What it recognizes is unknown. Sequencing was performed with immunoSEQ multiplex PCR; in TCRdb, only in-frame clones are kept and a portion is missing. The table shows about 5,000 clones, with about 79% occurring only once. Treatment was busulfan-fludarabine conditioning, a marrow graft, and cyclophosphamide on days +3 and +4. This rearrangement joins TRBV14 to TRBJ2-3; D is ambiguous. The clonotype was recovered from a male patient aged 55-69 years who received an allogeneic stem cell transplant from an unrelated donor, was CMV-positive, and had no GVHD. Some T cells may be graft donor cells. Sequenced material: PBMCs, taken after allogeneic stem cell transplant with posttransplant cyclophosphamide. This CDR3 is CASSQARFTDTQYF. The CDR3 DNA is TGTGCCAGCAGCCAAGCACGGTTCACAGATACGCAGTATTTT.